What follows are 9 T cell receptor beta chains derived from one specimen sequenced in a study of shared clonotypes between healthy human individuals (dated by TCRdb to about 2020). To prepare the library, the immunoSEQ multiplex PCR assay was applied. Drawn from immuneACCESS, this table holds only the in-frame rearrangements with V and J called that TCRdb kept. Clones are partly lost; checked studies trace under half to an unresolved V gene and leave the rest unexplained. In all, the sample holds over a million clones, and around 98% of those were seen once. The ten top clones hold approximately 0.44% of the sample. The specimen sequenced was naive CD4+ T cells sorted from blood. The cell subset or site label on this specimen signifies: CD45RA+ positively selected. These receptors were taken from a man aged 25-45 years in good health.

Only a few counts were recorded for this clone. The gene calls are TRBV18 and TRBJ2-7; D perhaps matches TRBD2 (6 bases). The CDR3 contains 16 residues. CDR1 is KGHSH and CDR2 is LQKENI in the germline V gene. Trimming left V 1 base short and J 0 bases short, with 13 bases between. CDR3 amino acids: CASSPRGTGGSYEQYF. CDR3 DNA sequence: TGTGCCAGCTCACCACGCGGCACCGGGGGCTCCTACGAGCAGTACTTC.

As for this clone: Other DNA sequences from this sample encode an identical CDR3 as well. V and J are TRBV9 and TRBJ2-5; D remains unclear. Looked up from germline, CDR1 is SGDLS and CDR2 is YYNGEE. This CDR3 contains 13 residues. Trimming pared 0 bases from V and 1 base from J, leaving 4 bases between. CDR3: CASSVDSQETQYF. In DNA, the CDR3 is TGTGCCAGCAGCGTAGACAGCCAAGAGACCCAGTACTTC.

As DNA, the CDR3 is TGTGCCAGTAGTATAGTAGCAGGGTTGAACACTGAAGCTTTCTTT. This sequence encodes CASSIVAGLNTEAFF. V is TRBV19 and J is TRBJ1-1, with D perhaps TRBD1 (5 bases). The CDR3 is made up of 15 amino acids. Germline lookup yields CDR1 LNHDA and CDR2 SQIVND (reference sequence). The V and J ends lost 1 base and 0 bases respectively, with 9 bases between them.

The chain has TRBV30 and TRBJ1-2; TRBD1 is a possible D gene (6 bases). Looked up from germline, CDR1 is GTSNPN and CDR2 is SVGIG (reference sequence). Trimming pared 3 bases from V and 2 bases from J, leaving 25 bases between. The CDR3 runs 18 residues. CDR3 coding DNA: TGTGCCTGGAGATTCCTGGGACAAGTCAGCCTTAGGAACTATGGCTACACCTTC. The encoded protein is CAWRFLGQVSLRNYGYTF.

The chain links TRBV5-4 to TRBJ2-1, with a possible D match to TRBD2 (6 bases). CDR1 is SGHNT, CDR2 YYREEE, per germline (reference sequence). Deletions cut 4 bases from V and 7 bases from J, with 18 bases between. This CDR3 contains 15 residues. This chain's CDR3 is CASSGHRGTVNEQFF. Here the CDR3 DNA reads TGTGCCAGCAGCGGCCACCGGGGGACCGTGAATGAGCAGTTCTTC. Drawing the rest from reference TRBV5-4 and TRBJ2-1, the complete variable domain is ETGVTQSPTHLIKTRGQQVTLRCSSQSGHNTVSWYQQALGQGPQFIFQYYREEENGRGNFPPRFSGLQFPNYSSELNVNALELDDSALYLCASSGHRGTVNEQFFGPGTRLTVL.

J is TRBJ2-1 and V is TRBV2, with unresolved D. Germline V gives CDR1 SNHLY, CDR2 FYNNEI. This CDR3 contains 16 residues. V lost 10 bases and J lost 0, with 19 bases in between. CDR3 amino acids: CATMGLEARSYNEQFF. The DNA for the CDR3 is TGTGCCACCATGGGGTTAGAGGCCCGCTCCTACAATGAGCAGTTCTTC.

The CDR3 DNA sequence: TGTGCCAGCAGTTTGTATTCCGGGACAGGGTTTTATGGCTACACCTTC. It codes for CASSLYSGTGFYGYTF. This chain joins TRBV6-5 and TRBJ1-2; 9 bases map to TRBD1. The V gene end was trimmed by 4 bases and the J gene end by 5 bases; junction bases not matched to a gene: 11. Looked up from germline, CDR1 is MNHEY and CDR2 is SVGAGI. This CDR3 comprises 16 residues.

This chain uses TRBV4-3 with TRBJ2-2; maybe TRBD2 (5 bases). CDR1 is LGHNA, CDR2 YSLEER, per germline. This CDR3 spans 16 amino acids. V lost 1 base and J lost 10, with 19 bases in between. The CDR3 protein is CASSQVAGGARSELFF. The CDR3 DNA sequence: TGCGCCAGCAGCCAAGTTGCGGGCGGAGCGCGGTCGGAGCTGTTTTTT.

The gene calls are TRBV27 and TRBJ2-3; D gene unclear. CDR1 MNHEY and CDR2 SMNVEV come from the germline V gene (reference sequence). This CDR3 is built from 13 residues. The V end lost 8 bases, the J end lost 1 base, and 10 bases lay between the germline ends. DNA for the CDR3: TGTGCCAGCCCCCACTCCGGCACAGATACGCAGTATTTT. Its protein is CASPHSGTDTQYF.